This T cell receptor beta chain was sequenced during a study of OX40 agonist ivuxolimab in advanced cancers. Study-level background: With ivuxolimab, an agonistic anti-OX40 (CD134) antibody, patients were treated. Study findings and constraints: Some nonresponders additionally presented with little normalized T-cell clonal expansion.

The V gene lost 2 bases and the J gene lost 5 bases, with 10 bases spanning the gap. The CDR3 length is 14 residues. Germline-derived CDR1 and CDR2 are SGHAT and FQNNGV. With regard to this clone: Its target is not known.

Clones were read by immunoSEQ multiplex PCR, and TCRdb kept only the in-frame ones, dropping some. Of more than 25,000 clones in the sample, around 86% are singletons; the top ten hold about a fifth. Here the sequenced sample was CD4+ or CD8+ T cells sorted from blood, taken in a trial of the OX40 agonist ivuxolimab. The rearrangement uses TRBV11-2 and TRBJ2-1; the D gene is possibly TRBD2 (6 bases). The receptor was isolated from an adult with an advanced solid tumor such as melanoma, head and neck, liver or kidney cancer. The CDR3 coding sequence is TGTGCCAGCAGCTTAAGGGAGGTGGACAATGAGCAGTTCTTC. It encodes CASSLREVDNEQFF.